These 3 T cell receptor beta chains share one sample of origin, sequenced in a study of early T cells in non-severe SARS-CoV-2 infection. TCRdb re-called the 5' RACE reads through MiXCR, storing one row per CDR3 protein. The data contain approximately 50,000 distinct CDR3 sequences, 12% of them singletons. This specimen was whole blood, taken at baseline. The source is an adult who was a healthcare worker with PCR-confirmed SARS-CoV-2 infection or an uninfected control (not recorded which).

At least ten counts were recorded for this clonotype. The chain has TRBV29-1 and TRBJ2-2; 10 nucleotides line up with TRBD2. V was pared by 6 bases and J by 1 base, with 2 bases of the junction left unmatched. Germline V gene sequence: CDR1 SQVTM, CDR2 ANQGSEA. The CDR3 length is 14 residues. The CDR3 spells CSVRTSGNTGELFF. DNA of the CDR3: TGCAGCGTAAGGACTAGCGGGAACACCGGGGAGCTGTTTTTT.

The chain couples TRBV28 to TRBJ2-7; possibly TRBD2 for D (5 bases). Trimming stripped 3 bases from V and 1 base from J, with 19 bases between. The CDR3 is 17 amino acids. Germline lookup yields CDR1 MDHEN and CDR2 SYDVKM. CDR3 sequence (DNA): TGTGCCAGCAGTTTTTATCGTATCGGGGTAAATTCCTACGAGCAGTACTTC. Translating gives CASSFYRIGVNSYEQYF.

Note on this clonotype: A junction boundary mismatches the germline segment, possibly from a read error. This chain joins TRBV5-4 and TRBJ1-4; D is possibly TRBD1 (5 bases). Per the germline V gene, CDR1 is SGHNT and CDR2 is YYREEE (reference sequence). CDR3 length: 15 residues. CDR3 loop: CASSLSAGKEEKPFF. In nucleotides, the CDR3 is TGTGCCAGCAGCTTGTCGGCAGGGAAGGAAGAAAAACCGTTTTTT.